These T cell receptor beta chains were read from a single sample in a study of blood T cells in healthy people across ages. In TCRdb, the 5' RACE reads were re-called with MiXCR into one record per CDR3 protein. Counted here are 980,000 or so distinct CDR3 sequences, about 48% occurring once; the ten biggest clones make up roughly 13%. The sequenced material came from blood. Source of these receptors: a man younger than 45 in good health. Both conserved end residues are part of each CDR3. D genes are given only for firm matches. Clone sizes are given selectively: once, few, many, or a class where the clone is expanded.

V,J,size,D,CDR3,DNA
TRBV6-5,TRBJ1-2,NA,NA,CASSYSGLRAHYGYTF,TGTGCCAGCAGTTACTCCGGCCTCCGGGCCCACTATGGCTACACCTTC
TRBV11-2,TRBJ1-1,many,NA,CASSLSPANTEAFF,TGTGCCAGCAGCTTATCTCCAGCTAACACTGAAGCTTTCTTT
TRBV29-1,TRBJ2-1,NA,TRBD1,CSADRGRHEQFF,TGCAGCGCGGACAGGGGGCGCCATGAGCAGTTCTTC
TRBV6-2/TRBV6-3,TRBJ1-1,NA,TRBD1,CASSYQRTGEAFF,TGTGCCAGCAGTTACCAGAGGACAGGTGAAGCTTTCTTT
TRBV7-9,TRBJ2-7,NA,NA,CASSSGFSDEQYF,TGTGCCAGCAGCTCCGGGTTCTCTGACGAGCAGTACTTC
TRBV4-3,TRBJ2-1,NA,NA,CASSQSQRTFGEQFF,TGCGCCAGCAGCCAGAGTCAGCGGACATTCGGCGAGCAGTTCTTC
TRBV6-5,TRBJ2-7,few,NA,CASSSAGTITYELYF,TGTGCCAGCAGTTCAGCCGGGACGATCACCTACGAGCTGTACTTC
TRBV5-1,TRBJ2-3,few,NA,CASSSGGPITDTQYF,TGCGCCAGCAGCTCCGGGGGACCAATCACAGATACGCAGTATTTT
TRBV4-1,TRBJ1-5,NA,NA,CASSQRDRQWAQHF,TGCGCCAGCAGCCAAAGGGACCGGCAATGGGCCCAGCATTTT
TRBV2,TRBJ2-5,NA,TRBD1,CASSERTGALETQYF,TGTGCCAGCAGTGAAAGGACAGGGGCGTTAGAGACCCAGTACTTC
TRBV12-3/TRBV12-4,TRBJ2-1,NA,TRBD1,CASSRTGTGGNEQFF,TGTGCCAGCAGTCGCACCGGGACAGGGGGCAATGAGCAGTTCTTC
TRBV6-1,TRBJ2-7,NA,TRBD1,CASRQQGESYEQYF,TGTGCCAGCAGGCAACAGGGGGAGTCCTACGAGCAGTACTTC
TRBV20-1,TRBJ2-7,NA,TRBD1,CSLRDRTYERYF,TGCAGCCTCCGGGACAGAACCTACGAGCGGTACTTC
TRBV20-1,TRBJ2-7,NA,NA,CSAARAGTSSHEQYF,TGCAGTGCTGCAAGGGCAGGGACGAGCTCCCACGAGCAGTACTTC
TRBV7-6,TRBJ2-5,few,NA,CASSLASGGFETQYF,TGTGCCAGCAGCTTAGCGTCGGGCGGTTTTGAGACCCAGTACTTC
TRBV5-1,TRBJ2-7,few,NA,CASSPQAGGLSYEQYF,TGCGCCAGCAGCCCCCAGGCCGGGGGACTCTCCTACGAGCAGTACTTC
TRBV28,TRBJ2-1,NA,NA,CASSASAGNEQFF,TGTGCCAGCAGTGCGAGTGCCGGTAATGAGCAGTTCTTC
TRBV6-2/TRBV6-3,TRBJ2-7,NA,TRBD1,CASSCSPGQGGILSYEQYF,TGTGCCAGCAGTTGCTCACCGGGACAGGGGGGCATCCTCTCCTACGAGCAGTACTTC
TRBV7-9,TRBJ2-3,NA,NA,CASSLFPQDSFTDTQYF,TGTGCCAGCAGCTTATTCCCACAGGACAGCTTCACAGATACGCAGTATTTT
TRBV20-1,TRBJ1-5,many,NA,CSARDQFGGQPQHF,TGCAGTGCTAGAGATCAGTTCGGCGGGCAGCCCCAGCATTTT
TRBV12-3/TRBV12-4,TRBJ2-1,NA,NA,CASSLFRDRYNEQFF,TGTGCCAGCAGTTTATTTAGGGACCGCTACAATGAGCAGTTCTTC
TRBV28,TRBJ1-2,few,TRBD1,CASRKTGAYGYTF,TGTGCCAGCAGAAAGACAGGGGCCTATGGCTACACCTTC
TRBV25-1,TRBJ1-3,NA,TRBD1,CASKDRAGNTIYF,TGTGCCAGCAAAGACAGGGCTGGAAACACCATATATTTT
TRBV4-2,TRBJ1-1,NA,NA,CASSQAVLTEAFF,TGTGCCAGCAGCCAAGCGGTTCTCACTGAAGCTTTCTTT
TRBV29-1,TRBJ2-7,NA,NA,CSVSTSVGSYEQYF,TGCAGCGTTAGTACGTCGGTTGGATCCTACGAGCAGTACTTC
TRBV28,TRBJ1-5,NA,NA,CASSSAGTASNQPQHF,TGTGCCAGCAGTTCCGCCGGGACGGCCTCTAATCAGCCCCAGCATTTT
TRBV6-5,TRBJ2-5,NA,TRBD1,CASKGAKEETQYF,TGTGCCAGCAAGGGGGCGAAAGAAGAGACCCAGTACTTC
TRBV7-6,TRBJ1-5,NA,NA,CASSLDPPGRSSDQPQHF,TGTGCCAGCAGCTTAGACCCGCCGGGCAGAAGCTCTGATCAGCCCCAGCATTTT
TRBV4-2,TRBJ2-3,NA,TRBD2,CASSQEIVLSGGRGDTQYF,TGTGCCAGCAGCCAAGAAATCGTATTAAGCGGGGGGCGGGGAGATACGCAGTATTTT
TRBV4-1,TRBJ2-7,few,NA,CASSQDGGVCRQYF,TGCGCCAGCAGCCAAGATGGAGGGGTCTGTAGGCAGTACTTC
TRBV7-9,TRBJ2-3,few,TRBD2,CASSPPLRGESDTQYF,TGTGCCAGCAGCCCCCCCCTACGGGGGGAGTCAGATACGCAGTATTTT
TRBV12-3/TRBV12-4,TRBJ2-3,NA,NA,CASSLFGAESDTQYF,TGTGCCAGCAGTCTATTTGGGGCCGAGTCAGATACGCAGTATTTT
TRBV20-1,TRBJ1-2,few,NA,CSAPKGGRGSNYGYTF,TGCAGTGCCCCGAAGGGAGGGAGGGGATCTAACTATGGCTACACCTTC
TRBV15,TRBJ2-1,NA,NA,CATSYKNFNEQFF,TGTGCCACCAGCTACAAGAATTTTAATGAGCAGTTCTTC
TRBV3-1,TRBJ2-5,once,TRBD2,CASRRGASETQYF,TGTGCCAGCCGGCGGGGGGCGTCTGAGACCCAGTACTTC
TRBV11-3,TRBJ1-4,NA,NA,CASSVGETTNEKLFF,TGTGCCAGCAGCGTAGGGGAGACGACTAATGAAAAACTGTTTTTT
TRBV28,TRBJ1-1,few,NA,CASRAGYTEAFF,TGTGCCAGCAGAGCTGGGTACACTGAAGCTTTCTTT
TRBV7-9,TRBJ1-5,NA,NA,CASSSDRVNNQPQHF,TGTGCCAGCAGCTCAGACAGAGTCAACAATCAGCCCCAGCATTTT
TRBV3-1,TRBJ2-6,once,TRBD2,CASSPFSGAGGANVLTF,TGTGCCAGCAGCCCTTTTAGCGGGGCTGGTGGGGCCAACGTCCTGACTTTC
TRBV14,TRBJ2-7,NA,TRBD1,CASSRHSTGSEQYF,TGTGCCAGCAGCCGCCACTCGACAGGGTCCGAGCAGTACTTC
TRBV9,TRBJ2-5,few,NA,CASSSGPSREETQYF,TGTGCCAGCAGCAGTGGACCATCCAGGGAAGAGACCCAGTACTTC
TRBV18,TRBJ2-5,NA,NA,CASSPTRVAETQYF,TGTGCCAGCTCACCAACCAGGGTGGCGGAGACCCAGTACTTC
TRBV27,TRBJ2-5,NA,NA,CASTGFNEQYF,TGTGCCAGCACAGGGTTCAATGAGCAGTACTTC
TRBV4-2,TRBJ2-5,NA,NA,CASSQDLGSRETQYF,TGTGCCAGCAGCCAAGATCTGGGATCCAGGGAGACCCAGTACTTC
TRBV15,TRBJ1-6,few,NA,CATSRDEASPLHF,TGTGCCACCAGCAGAGATGAAGCCTCACCCCTCCACTTT
TRBV27,TRBJ2-7,NA,NA,CASSFTRSGEQYF,TGTGCCAGCAGTTTTACCAGATCGGGCGAGCAGTACTTC
TRBV6-1,TRBJ2-4,NA,TRBD2,CASRSGLAGPIAKNIQYF,TGTGCCAGCAGGTCGGGACTAGCGGGGCCTATAGCCAAAAACATTCAGTACTTC